The rows below give T cell receptor beta chains drawn from one sample of a study of T-cell memory formation after mild COVID-19. TCRdb recomputed calls from the 5' RACE reads with MiXCR, one row per CDR3 protein. Of about 400,000 distinct CDR3 sequences listed, approximately 16% were seen once; the top ten hold about a fifth. The sequenced material came from PBMCs or a T cell subset sorted from them (not recorded which). The receptors originated from a man aged 18 to 29 who had mild COVID-19 (a few samples of this study predate the infection). Cell type and time point are not known. CDR3s include the opening cysteine and the closing phenylalanine or tryptophan. The order of the fields is V gene, J gene, D gene, clone size, CDR3 protein, CDR3 DNA. The D gene is left open where the match is weak. The size field is filled for only some rows; it gives once, few, many or a size class.

v_call: TRBV10-2
j_call: TRBJ1-4
d_call: TRBD1
clone_size: few
cdr3_aa: CASSGDSYNEKLFF
cdr3_nt: TGCGCCAGCAGTGGGGACAGTTATAATGAAAAACTGTTTTTT

v_call: TRBV11-2
j_call: TRBJ1-2
d_call: NA
clone_size: few
cdr3_aa: CASQTSVGGYTF
cdr3_nt: TGTGCCAGCCAGACCTCCGTCGGGGGCTACACCTTC

v_call: TRBV6-2/TRBV6-3
j_call: TRBJ2-5
d_call: TRBD1
clone_size: NA
cdr3_aa: CASSTRGETQYF
cdr3_nt: TGTGCCAGCAGTACCAGGGGGGAGACCCAGTACTTC

v_call: TRBV11-2
j_call: TRBJ2-1
d_call: NA
clone_size: few
cdr3_aa: CASSSNPGGNEQFF
cdr3_nt: TGTGCCAGCAGCTCGAACCCTGGGGGGAATGAGCAGTTCTTC

v_call: TRBV7-6
j_call: TRBJ2-3
d_call: TRBD2
clone_size: NA
cdr3_aa: CASSLAPGGRDTQYF
cdr3_nt: TGTGCCAGCAGCTTAGCCCCGGGAGGGCGTGATACGCAGTATTTT

v_call: TRBV2
j_call: TRBJ1-1
d_call: NA
clone_size: NA
cdr3_aa: CASSPAGSPEAFF
cdr3_nt: TGTGCCAGCAGCCCCGCAGGGTCACCTGAAGCTTTCTTT

v_call: TRBV11-2
j_call: TRBJ2-3
d_call: NA
clone_size: few
cdr3_aa: CASSNGAGSPDTQYF
cdr3_nt: TGTGCCAGCAGCAACGGGGCAGGGTCACCAGATACGCAGTATTTT

v_call: TRBV2
j_call: TRBJ1-5
d_call: NA
clone_size: few
cdr3_aa: CASARGPQPQHF
cdr3_nt: TGTGCCAGCGCCCGGGGACCTCAGCCCCAGCATTTT

v_call: TRBV7-3
j_call: TRBJ1-1
d_call: NA
clone_size: NA
cdr3_aa: CASSFEAGLNTEAFF
cdr3_nt: TGTGCCAGCAGCTTCGAGGCAGGGCTGAACACTGAAGCTTTCTTT

v_call: TRBV10-3
j_call: TRBJ1-2
d_call: NA
clone_size: few
cdr3_aa: CATQGVYGYTF
cdr3_nt: TGTGCCACACAGGGAGTCTATGGCTACACCTTC

v_call: TRBV4-1
j_call: TRBJ2-2
d_call: NA
clone_size: many
cdr3_aa: CASSQGQNTGELFF
cdr3_nt: TGCGCCAGCAGCCAAGGACAAAACACCGGGGAGCTGTTTTTT

v_call: TRBV5-1
j_call: TRBJ2-5
d_call: NA
clone_size: NA
cdr3_aa: CASSLGGVRETQYF
cdr3_nt: TGCGCCAGCAGCTTGGGTGGGGTAAGAGAGACCCAGTACTTC

v_call: TRBV2
j_call: TRBJ2-5
d_call: NA
clone_size: NA
cdr3_aa: CASSGEEETQYF
cdr3_nt: TGTGCCAGCAGTGGGGAGGAAGAGACCCAGTACTTC

v_call: TRBV20-1
j_call: TRBJ2-7
d_call: TRBD1
clone_size: many
cdr3_aa: CSAKSGTVFYEQYF
cdr3_nt: TGCAGTGCCAAATCCGGGACAGTATTCTACGAGCAGTACTTC

v_call: TRBV5-1
j_call: TRBJ2-2
d_call: TRBD1
clone_size: many
cdr3_aa: CASSVDRGQTGELFF
cdr3_nt: TGCGCCAGCAGCGTTGACAGGGGGCAAACCGGGGAGCTGTTTTTT